The next 3 T cell receptor beta chains were all read from a single sample in a study of vaccination effects on CD4 cells after COVID-19. CD4+ T cell isolation took place after 10 days of culture. The repertoire was sequenced with immunoSEQ multiplex PCR; TCRdb's copy has only in-frame clones and lacks some. This table has tens of thousands of clones, around three quarters appearing once. Their specific antigens are unknown. Sequenced material: CD4+ T cells from PBMCs cultured without peptide, taken before COVID-19 vaccination. Every receptor here comes from a human donor who received a COVID-19 vaccine.

This sequence joins TRBV6-6 and TRBJ2-5; TRBD2 is a possible D gene (6 bases). The CDR3 is 15 residues long. CDR1 is MNHNY and CDR2 is SVGAGI in the germline V gene (reference sequence). Trimming stripped 3 bases from V and 4 bases from J, with 15 bases between. CDR3 loop: CASSYGGNGGETQYF. The CDR3 bases are TGTGCCAGCAGTTATGGGGGGAATGGGGGAGAGACCCAGTACTTC.

This chain uses TRBV19 with TRBJ1-3; D is uncertain. V lost 5 bases and J 4 bases, leaving 15 bases between the germline ends. Germline V CDR1 and CDR2: LNHDA, SQIVND (reference sequence). This CDR3 is built from 15 residues. The CDR3, as DNA: TGTGCCAGTAGTGTCGAAAGGCAATCCGGAAACACCATATATTTT. Translation gives CASSVERQSGNTIYF.

As DNA, the CDR3 is TGTGCCAGCAGCCAGTTAGGGCGAACTAATGAAAAACTGTTTTTT. It yields the protein CASSQLGRTNEKLFF. The rearrangement joins TRBV11-2 to TRBJ1-4; no reliable D call. Germline V lookup: CDR1 SGHAT, CDR2 FQNNGV. This CDR3 spans 15 amino acids. The germline V and J ends were trimmed by 5 bases and 1 base, with 11 bases remaining between them.